This T cell receptor beta chain was observed in a study of shared clonotypes between healthy human individuals. Study-level background: Participating donors consisted of two women and a few men aged 18 to 49. Study-wide results and caveats: Sampling involved blood alone; tissue repertoires likely differ. Memory subsets generally showed smaller estimated richness than naive subsets did. Non-shared clonotypes were found to have lower generation probabilities than the clonotypes that were shared by all four of the sorted-subset donors.

In the naive CD8 group, cells lacked CD45RO and were positively selected for CCR7, so terminally differentiated effector memory CD45RA+ cells were left out. This clone came up once. Antigen specificity is unknown. This CDR3 contains 13 residues. CDR1 SGHDT and CDR2 YYEEEE come from the germline V gene. Deletions cut 3 bases from V and 6 bases from J, with 12 bases between. Repertoires were generated with immunoSEQ multiplex PCR, while TCRdb's copy carries only in-frame clones and drops some. The sample records around 620,000 clones, approximately 96% being singletons. The J gene is TRBJ1-1, the V gene TRBV5-6; a possible D gene is TRBD1 (6 bases). The TCR was taken from a young woman in good health. The sample consisted of naive CD8+ T cells sorted from blood. The CDR3 reads CASSYQEGAEAFF. Here the CDR3 DNA reads TGTGCCAGCAGCTATCAGGAGGGGGCTGAAGCTTTCTTT. The full variable domain, with the rest looked up from reference TRBV5-6 and TRBJ1-1, is DAGVTQSPTHLIKTRGQQVTLRCSPKSGHDTVSWYQQALGQGPQFIFQYYEEEERQRGNFPDRFSGHQFPNYSSELNVNALLLGDSALYLCASSYQEGAEAFFGQGTRLTVV.